What follows are 13 T cell receptor beta chains derived from one specimen sequenced in a study of siplizumab effects on memory and regulatory T cells. The assay was immunoSEQ multiplex PCR, and TCRdb's table has in-frame clones only and misses some. This sample has about 100,000 clones, with roughly 94% found just once. The specimen was Tregs sorted from blood. The receptor source for this set is a human donor in good health.

The chain couples TRBV18 to TRBJ2-7, with TRBD1 matching 7 bases. CDR1 and CDR2 from the germline V gene are KGHSH and LQKENI. Germline trimming cut 3 bases from V and 0 bases from J; bases unmatched to any gene: 5. This CDR3 has 15 residues. CDR3 amino acids: CASSPGQISSYEQYF. DNA for the CDR3: TGTGCCAGCTCACCGGGACAGATCAGCTCCTACGAGCAGTACTTC.

The chain carries TRBV6-1 and TRBJ2-3; 9 bases map to TRBD2. The CDR3 loop spans 16 amino acids. V lost 2 bases to trimming and J lost 6 bases; unmatched junction nucleotides: 9. Germline-derived CDR1 and CDR2 are MNHNS and SASEGT. In DNA form, the CDR3 reads TGTGCCAGCAGTGAAAGGGACGGTAGCGGGAGCGATACGCAGTATTTT. Protein: CASSERDGSGSDTQYF.

This chain uses TRBV19 with TRBJ2-7; 7 bases align to TRBD1. Germline V gene data show CDR1 as LNHDA and CDR2 as SQIVND (reference sequence). Germline trimming cut 6 bases from V and 3 bases from J; bases unmatched to any gene: 8. The CDR3 totals 14 residues. The CDR3 loop is CASSPGQIIYEQYF. In DNA form, the CDR3 reads TGTGCCAGTAGCCCGGGACAGATCATCTACGAGCAGTACTTC.

In this sample, this clone turned up once. V and J are TRBV28 and TRBJ2-1; the match to TRBD2 covers 13 bases. There are 14 residues in the CDR3. Trimming took 2 bases from V and 12 from J; bases not matched to a gene: 4. In germline, CDR1 is MDHEN, CDR2 SYDVKM. CDR3 sequence reads: CASSLGLAGVGQFF. In DNA form, the CDR3 reads TGTGCCAGCAGTTTAGGACTAGCGGGAGTCGGGCAGTTCTTC. The variable domain in full, completed from reference TRBV28 and TRBJ2-1, reads DVKVTQSSRYLVKRTGEKVFLECVQDMDHENMFWYRQDPGLGLRLIYFSYDVKMKEKGDIPEGYSVSREKKERFSLILESASTNQTSMYLCASSLGLAGVGQFFGPGTRLTVL.

The chain joins TRBV5-4 to TRBJ2-5, with 11 nucleotides matching TRBD2. The CDR3 is made up of 17 amino acids. V was pared by 4 bases and J by 2 bases, with 10 bases of the junction left unmatched. CDR1 and CDR2 (germline): SGHNT, YYREEE (reference sequence). CDR3 amino acids: CASSVPGLAVGQETQYF. The CDR3 nucleotides are TGTGCCAGCAGCGTGCCGGGACTAGCGGTAGGACAAGAGACCCAGTACTTC.

The chain combines TRBV10-1 with TRBJ1-2; D unresolved. The CDR3 has 11 amino acids. CDR1 is WNHNN and CDR2 is SYGVQD in the germline V gene (reference sequence). V was shortened by 6 bases and J by 3 bases, with 5 bases between the two germline ends. The chain's CDR3 is CASRGDYGYTF. The CDR3 region has the DNA TGCGCCAGCAGGGGAGACTATGGCTACACCTTC.

This sequence joins TRBV18 and TRBJ2-7, with a tentative D call TRBD1 (5 bases). Trimming took 4 bases from V and 4 from J, leaving 14 bases between them. The germline gives CDR1 KGHSH, CDR2 LQKENI. This CDR3 region has 14 residues. CDR3 residues: CASSLVGVGYEQYF. The CDR3 coding sequence is TGTGCCAGCTCACTAGTAGGGGTTGGATACGAGCAGTACTTC.

The chain joins TRBV7-2 to TRBJ2-6; 9 nucleotides match TRBD1. Germline V gene lookup returns CDR1 SGHTA and CDR2 FQGNSA. Trimming cost V 5 bases and J 4 bases; bases outside gene matches: 3. The CDR3 contains 15 residues. CDR3 sequence reads: CASSKQGAGANVLTF. The CDR3 DNA sequence: TGTGCCAGCAGCAAACAGGGGGCCGGGGCCAACGTCCTGACTTTC. The variable domain in full, completed from reference TRBV7-2 and TRBJ2-6, reads GAGVSQSPSNKVTEKGKDVELRCDPISGHTALYWYRQSLGQGLEFLIYFQGNSAPDKSGLPSDRFSAERTGGSVSTLTIQRTQQEDSAVYLCASSKQGAGANVLTFGAGSRLTVL.

The chain couples TRBV18 to TRBJ2-1; 8 bases map to TRBD2. Germline CDR1 is KGHSH and CDR2 is LQKENI. The CDR3 covers 15 residues. The V segment lost 1 base and the J segment 10 bases; nucleotides outside the gene matches: 9. Here the CDR3 reads CASSPQLAVGWEQFF. CDR3 in DNA: TGTGCCAGCTCACCACAACTAGCGGTAGGCTGGGAGCAGTTCTTC.

The chain is built from TRBV6-7 and TRBJ2-1; D is possibly TRBD1 (6 bases). TRBV6-7 is annotated as an ORF whose role is uncertain. V lost 2 bases and J 10 bases, leaving 9 bases between the germline ends. This CDR3 contains 12 residues. CDR3 in DNA: TGTGCCAGCAGTTACCAGGGGAGAGAGCAGTTCTTC. Translated, it gives CASSYQGREQFF.

The chain couples TRBV5-1 to TRBJ1-3; maybe TRBD1 (5 bases). The CDR3 has 16 residues. Germline values: CDR1 SGHRS, CDR2 YFSETQ. V was pared by 2 bases and J by 4 bases, with 16 bases between. CDR3: CASSFFTRGTGNTIYF. CDR3 DNA: TGCGCCAGCAGCTTCTTTACTCGGGGGACGGGAAACACCATATATTTT.

The rearrangement joins TRBV28 to TRBJ1-1, with 9 bases identical to TRBD1. The CDR3 has 13 amino acids. V shed 4 bases and J 5 bases; nucleotides not matched to a gene: 2. CDR1 is MDHEN, CDR2 SYDVKM, per germline. CDR3 nucleotides: TGTGCCAGCAGTTGGGACAGGGAAACTGAAGCTTTCTTT. Encoded protein: CASSWDRETEAFF.

J is TRBJ2-3 and V is TRBV28; D gene ambiguous. V was trimmed by 10 bases and J by 2 bases, leaving 7 bases between them. Germline V gene data show CDR1 as MDHEN and CDR2 as SYDVKM. This CDR3 is built from 11 residues. Here the CDR3 DNA reads TGTGCCACCACGGACACAGATACGCAGTATTTT. Its translation is CATTDTDTQYF.